This T cell receptor (beta chain) was identified during a study of siplizumab effects on memory and regulatory T cells. Assay: immunoSEQ multiplex PCR; the TCRdb copy retains only in-frame clones and omits some. The table has 90,000 to 140,000 clones, 85% to 95% seen once. General study results and limits: In siplizumab cultures, the suppressive function of proliferating Tregs remained unconfirmed.

CDR1 and CDR2 (germline): SGHRS, YFSETQ. The CDR3 extends over 14 amino acids. The ends were cut back, 4 bases at V and 2 bases at J, with 12 bases in the middle. In regard to this clone: Its target is not known.

This sequence was found in a human donor in good health. The rearrangement joins TRBV5-1 to TRBJ1-1; unclear D gene. Sequenced sample: CD4+ T cells sorted from blood. CDR3 residues: CASSPPRGNTEAFF. For the CDR3, the DNA is TGCGCCAGCAGCCCCCCACGGGGTAACACTGAAGCTTTCTTT.